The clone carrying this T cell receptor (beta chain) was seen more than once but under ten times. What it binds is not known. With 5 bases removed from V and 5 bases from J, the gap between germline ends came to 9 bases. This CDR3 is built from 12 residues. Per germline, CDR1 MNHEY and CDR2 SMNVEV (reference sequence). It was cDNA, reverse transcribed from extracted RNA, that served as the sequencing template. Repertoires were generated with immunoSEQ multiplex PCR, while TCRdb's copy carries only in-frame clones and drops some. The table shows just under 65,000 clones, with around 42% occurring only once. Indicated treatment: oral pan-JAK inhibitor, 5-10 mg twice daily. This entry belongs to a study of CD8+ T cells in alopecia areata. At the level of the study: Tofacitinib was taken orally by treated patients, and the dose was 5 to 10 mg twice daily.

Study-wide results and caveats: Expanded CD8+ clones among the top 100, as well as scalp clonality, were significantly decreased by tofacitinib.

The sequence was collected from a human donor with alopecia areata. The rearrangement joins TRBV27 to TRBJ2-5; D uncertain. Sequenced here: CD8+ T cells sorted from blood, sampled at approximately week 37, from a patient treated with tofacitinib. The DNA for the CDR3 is TGTGCCAGCAGTATGCTAGGGGAGACCCAGTACTTC. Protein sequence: CASSMLGETQYF.